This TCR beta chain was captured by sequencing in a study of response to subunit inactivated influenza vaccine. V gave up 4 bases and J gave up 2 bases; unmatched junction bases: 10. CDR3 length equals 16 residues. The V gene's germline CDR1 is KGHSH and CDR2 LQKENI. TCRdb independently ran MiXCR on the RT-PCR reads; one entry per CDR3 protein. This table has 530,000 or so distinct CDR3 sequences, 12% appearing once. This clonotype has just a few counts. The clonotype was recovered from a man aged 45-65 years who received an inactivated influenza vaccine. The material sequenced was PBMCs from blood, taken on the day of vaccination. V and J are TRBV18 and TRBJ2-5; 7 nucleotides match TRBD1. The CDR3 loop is CASSLTLGQSQETQYF. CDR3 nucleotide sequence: TGTGCCAGCTCACTCACTCTGGGACAGTCACAAGAGACCCAGTACTTC.